The present entry profiles one T cell receptor (beta chain) with its context. Its antigen is still unknown. The data are from a study of T cells in Graves' hyperthyroidism and ophthalmopathy. Trimming at V came to 6 bases and at J to 9 bases, leaving 7 bases not matched to a gene. In germline, CDR1 is MNHEY, CDR2 SVGEGT. The CDR3 consists of 14 residues. The study's findings and limits: The majority of expanded thyroid clonotypes above 0.001 also appeared in blood.

Patients showing uncontrolled infection, other autoimmune disease, pregnancy or lactation were ineligible. Diagnostic decisions used clinical symptoms, serum thyroxine and TRAb, thyroid ultrasound and orbital computed tomography. When hyperthyroidism was first diagnosed, the blood sample was taken, preceding any ophthalmopathy symptoms. The CDR3 regions of TCR beta were amplified from RNA transcripts. RT-PCR in the first round (using the HTBI primer set) targeted the TCR CDR3. TCRdb ran MiXCR on the multiplex PCR reads and lists one entry per CDR3 protein. Seen here are some 370,000 distinct CDR3 sequences, 15% to 20% observed once, and the top ten hold around a third.

The receptor's source is a woman in her twenties or thirties with Graves' hyperthyroidism that later progressed to Graves' ophthalmopathy. This chain links TRBV6-2 or TRBV6-3 with TRBJ1-6, with 8 bases that match TRBD1. The sample taken for sequencing was blood. Here the CDR3 reads CASSEQGVVSPLHF. The CDR3, as DNA: TGTGCCAGCAGCGAACAGGGGGTGGTTTCACCCCTCCACTTT.